Listed below are T cell receptor beta chains from one sample, sequenced in a study of tumor and adjacent non-tumor tissue in lung cancer. TCRdb re-analysed the multiplex PCR reads in MiXCR, keeping a single row per CDR3 protein. Among approximately 66,000 distinct CDR3 sequences listed, about 61% were seen once. The material sequenced was distant non-tumor lung tissue. The source is a man in his 70s with non-small cell lung cancer. CDR3s include the opening cysteine and the closing phenylalanine or tryptophan. D genes are given only for firm matches. Size is stated for part of the rows, as once, few or many counts, or as a class when the clone is expanded.

abundance,d_gene,v_gene,j_gene,CDR3nt,CDR3aa
NA,TRBD1,TRBV12-3/TRBV12-4,TRBJ2-7,TGTGCCAGCAGTGTAGGGACAGGGCAGTACTTC,CASSVGTGQYF
NA,TRBD2,TRBV5-6,TRBJ2-2,TGTGCCAGCAGCCTGGGACTAGCGGGAGCCCGTATCACCGGGGAGCTGTTTTTT,CASSLGLAGARITGELFF
few,TRBD2,TRBV9,TRBJ2-2,TGTGCCAGCAGCGGCGGACTAGCCACAGTATCAGGGGAGCTGTTTTTT,CASSGGLATVSGELFF
NA,NA,TRBV7-9,TRBJ2-3,TGTGCCAGCAGCTTACACTCCCTCACAGATACGCAGTATTTT,CASSLHSLTDTQYF
few,NA,TRBV4-1,TRBJ1-3,TGCGCCAGCAGCCAACCACAGGTCCAATACTCTAGAAACACCATATATTTT,CASSQPQVQYSRNTIYF
NA,NA,TRBV6-1,TRBJ2-2,TGTGCCAGCAGTGATCCACAGGGTTCGGATACCGGGGAGCCGTTTTTT,CASSDPQGSDTGEPFF
NA,NA,TRBV11-2,TRBJ2-3,TGTGCCAGCAGCTCCGGGACTCTTACAGTTACGCAGTATTTT,CASSSGTLTVTQYF
once,TRBD1,TRBV4-1,TRBJ1-6,TGCGCCAGCAGCCAAGGACAGGGGCTTAAATCACGCCTCCACTTT,CASSQGQGLKSRLHF
once,NA,TRBV11-2,TRBJ2-3,TGTGCCAGCAGCCCAAGATTAACCTCTAGCACAGATAGACAGTATTTT,CASSPRLTSSTDRQYF
NA,TRBD1,TRBV29-1,TRBJ2-1,TGCAGCGTTGGTGGGACAGGAGACGAGCAGCTCTTC,CSVGGTGDEQLF
many,TRBD2,TRBV28,TRBJ2-3,TGTGCCAGCAGTTTCCTAGCGGGTACAGATACGCAGTATTTT,CASSFLAGTDTQYF
NA,NA,TRBV2,TRBJ1-5,TGTGCCAGCAGGGCCAGCGAGAATAGCAATCAGCCCCAGCATTTT,CASRASENSNQPQHF
NA,NA,TRBV7-9,TRBJ1-4,TGTGCCAACAGCTTAGCCCGGGGGGCAACTAATGAAAAACTGTTTTTT,CANSLARGATNEKLFF
many,NA,TRBV6-2/TRBV6-3,TRBJ2-7,TGTGCCAGCACTAAGGGTCACCCCTACGAGCAGTACTTC,CASTKGHPYEQYF
NA,NA,TRBV6-5,TRBJ2-5,TGTGCCAGCAATTACTCGAGGACATATCAAGAGACTCAGTACTTC,CASNYSRTYQETQYF
NA,NA,TRBV6-2/TRBV6-3,TRBJ2-1,TGTGCCAACACCAAAGCGGAAGTGGCCTACAATGAGCAGTTCTTC,CANTKAEVAYNEQFF
few,NA,TRBV6-2/TRBV6-3,TRBJ2-7,TGTGCCAGCACCTCACCATCCTACGAGCAGTACTTC,CASTSPSYEQYF
NA,NA,TRBV4-2,TRBJ1-5,TGTGCCAGCAACCAAGAAAGGACCGGGCCCCAGCGTTTT,CASNQERTGPQRF
once,NA,TRBV9,TRBJ1-4,TGTGCCAGCAGCCACATTCACAGTAATGAAAAACTGTTTTTT,CASSHIHSNEKLFF
NA,NA,TRBV4-2,TRBJ1-6,TGTGCCAGCAGCCAAGATGGGGGTACACGGAATTCACTCCTCCACTTT,CASSQDGGTRNSLLHF
NA,NA,TRBV12-3/TRBV12-4,TRBJ2-7,TGTGCCAGCAGTGCCCGGGACATGAGCTCATACGAGCAGTACTTC,CASSARDMSSYEQYF
NA,NA,TRBV6-1,TRBJ1-3,TGTGTCAGCAATGATCGTCCGGGGACCTCTGGAAACACCATATATTTT,CVSNDRPGTSGNTIYF
NA,TRBD2,TRBV5-1,TRBJ2-2,TGCGCCAGCAGGAGTAGCGGGAATACCGGGGAGCTGTTTTTT,CASRSSGNTGELFF
NA,NA,TRBV7-9,TRBJ2-3,TGTGCCAGCAGCTGGCCAGTTGACTGGAGCTCTAGCACAGATACGCAGTATTTT,CASSWPVDWSSSTDTQYF
NA,TRBD2,TRBV29-1,TRBJ2-3,TGCAGCGTTGAGAGGGCGGGGGGGGCCACAGATACACAGTATTTT,CSVERAGGATDTQYF
many,NA,TRBV29-1,TRBJ2-1,TGCAGCGTACCTGGCGGGCGTTCGCGTGGTTGGGAGCAGTTCTTC,CSVPGGRSRGWEQFF
NA,NA,TRBV6-6,TRBJ2-5,TGTCTCAGCAGTTCTCCGGGACTGGGGGTTAAAACCCAGTACTTC,CLSSSPGLGVKTQYF
NA,NA,TRBV2,TRBJ1-4,TGTGCCAGCAGTCGACAGGATTTGCTGTTTTTT,CASSRQDLLFF
NA,TRBD2,TRBV28,TRBJ2-6,TGTGCCAGCGGACTAGCGGGTTACTCTGGGGCCAACGTCCTGACTTTC,CASGLAGYSGANVLTF
many,TRBD1,TRBV20-1,TRBJ1-5,TGCAGTGCTAGAGGGTTGGTGACAGGGGGTCGGTTGGGGCCCCAGCATTTT,CSARGLVTGGRLGPQHF
few,NA,TRBV28,TRBJ1-1,TGTGCCAGCCAACCTTCCGTGAGTACTGAAGCTTTCTTT,CASQPSVSTEAFF
NA,NA,TRBV11-1,TRBJ2-7,TGTGCCAGTAGCTTAGTCCACCAGGGACCAAGCCACGAGCAGTACTTC,CASSLVHQGPSHEQYF
NA,TRBD2,TRBV11-2,TRBJ2-7,TGTGCCAGCAGCCCCGGGGCTAGCGGGAGGGCCTACTACGAGCAGTACTTT,CASSPGASGRAYYEQYF
many,NA,TRBV5-5,TRBJ2-5,TGTGCCAGCAGCTTGATAACTAGCCGGGAGACCCAGTACTTC,CASSLITSRETQYF
NA,TRBD2,TRBV10-3,TRBJ2-7,TGTGTAACGGGACGGGGGGTGTACGAGCAGTACTTC,CVTGRGVYEQYF
NA,TRBD2,TRBV3-1,TRBJ2-1,TGTGCCAGCAGCCTAAGAGGACCGACTACAACTAGCGGGTTCCGGTTCTTC,CASSLRGPTTTSGFRFF
NA,NA,TRBV5-1,TRBJ1-6,TGCGCCAGCTGCTTGAAAGGCCGGGAGTATAATTCACCCCTCCACTTT,CASCLKGREYNSPLHF
NA,NA,TRBV7-9,TRBJ2-5,TGTGTCACCTCGGGGTTGACCCAGTACTTC,CVTSGLTQYF
NA,TRBD2,TRBV11-3,TRBJ2-3,TGTGCCAGCAGCTTAGGGCTAGCGGGACTGACAGATACGCAGTATTTT,CASSLGLAGLTDTQYF
NA,TRBD2,TRBV6-1,TRBJ2-1,TGTGCCAGGAGTGAAACTGGCGGGGGGTACAATGAGCAGTTCTTC,CARSETGGGYNEQFF
NA,TRBD1,TRBV20-1,TRBJ1-1,TGCAGTGCTAGGGGAGGCAGGGGGCGTGGGCACACTGAAGCTTTCTTT,CSARGGRGRGHTEAFF
NA,NA,TRBV4-1,TRBJ2-1,TGCGCCGGCAGCCAACTAGAAACCCATGAGCAGCTCTTC,CAGSQLETHEQLF
NA,NA,TRBV2,TRBJ2-1,TGTGCCAGCAGTGAATACGGGCATACCCAAATGGGGAGTGAGCAGTTCTTC,CASSEYGHTQMGSEQFF
many,NA,TRBV5-4,TRBJ2-1,TGTGCCAGCAGCTCCTCCCGGGGGAGCTACAATGAGCAGTTCTTC,CASSSSRGSYNEQFF
NA,NA,TRBV5-5,TRBJ2-1,TGTGCCAGCAACTTCTGGGATAGCTACAATGAGCAGTCCTTC,CASNFWDSYNEQSF